These 22 T cell receptor beta chains share one sample of origin, sequenced in a study of cytomegalovirus exposure and HLA in healthy donors. PCR employed 60 Vbeta and 13 Jbeta primers. Assay: immunoSEQ multiplex PCR; the TCRdb copy retains only in-frame clones and omits some. The sample shows about 34,000 clones, around nine tenths of them seen only once. The sequenced sample consisted of PBMCs. The receptors shown here come from a boy between 10 and 17 years old in good health and CMV-seronegative.

This chain links TRBV4-1 with TRBJ2-1; 14 bases fit TRBD2. Germline values: CDR1 MGHRA, CDR2 YSYEKL. The CDR3 length is 13 residues. Germline trimming cut 4 bases from V and 15 bases from J; bases unmatched to any gene: 5. Written as DNA, the CDR3 is TGCGCCAGCAGCCGGGGACTAGCGGGGGTTCCGTTCTTC. Its protein product is CASSRGLAGVPFF.

This clone occurred a few times. The CDR3 here is CASIISGANVLTF. DNA for the CDR3: TGTGCCAGCATTATCTCTGGGGCCAACGTCCTGACTTTC. This chain joins TRBV6-1 and TRBJ2-6; no clear D. V gave up 7 bases and J gave up 0 bases, with 4 bases separating them. Germline V gene lookup returns CDR1 MNHNS and CDR2 SASEGT. The CDR3 length is 13 residues.

This chain links TRBV19 with TRBJ1-4; D unclear. Germline lookup yields CDR1 LNHDA and CDR2 SQIVND (reference sequence). There are 13 residues in the CDR3. V was trimmed by 8 bases and J by 7 bases, leaving 14 bases between them. The CDR3 here is CASWRGPGEKLFF. CDR3 sequence (DNA): TGTGCCAGTTGGCGAGGGCCGGGTGAAAAACTGTTTTTT.

This chain links TRBV30 with TRBJ2-7; D might be TRBD2 (5 bases). V lost 0 bases, J lost 3 bases, and 9 bases lay in between. Germline V gives CDR1 GTSNPN, CDR2 SVGIG (reference sequence). There are 13 residues in the CDR3. The CDR3, as DNA: TGTGCCTGGAGTGTAGGACGGGGCTACGAGCAGTACTTC. Its protein is CAWSVGRGYEQYF. The full variable domain, rest sourced from reference TRBV30 and TRBJ2-7, is SQTIHQWPATLVQPVGSPLSLECTVEGTSNPNLYWYRQAAGRGLQLLFYSVGIGQISSEVPQNLSASRPQDRQFILSSKKLLLSDSGFYLCAWSVGRGYEQYFGPGTRLTVT.

This clone occurred once. The chain is built from TRBV5-4 and TRBJ2-3, with 7 bases lining up with TRBD2. The CDR3 runs to 14 residues. The ends lost 4 bases at V and 1 base at J; junction bases unmatched: 3. In germline, CDR1 is SGHNT, CDR2 YYREEE (reference sequence). The CDR3 spells CASSGGGGTDTQYF. CDR3 bases: TGTGCCAGCAGCGGCGGGGGTGGCACAGATACGCAGTATTTT.

CDR3 residues: CSVATGDHIEQYF. DNA for the CDR3: TGCAGCGTAGCGACGGGGGACCATATCGAGCAGTACTTC. This chain links TRBV29-1 with TRBJ2-7, with a weak D call TRBD2 (6 bases). Germline values: CDR1 SQVTM, CDR2 ANQGSEA. The length of the CDR3 is 13 residues. The V and J ends lost 6 bases and 6 bases respectively, with 18 bases between them.

This chain uses TRBV4-1 with TRBJ2-2, with 8 positions matching TRBD1. Germline CDR1 is MGHRA and CDR2 is YSYEKL. The CDR3 has 21 amino acids. With V trimmed by 0 bases and J by 6 bases, 21 bases remained unmatched. CDR3 amino acids: CASSQDRARQGLIARAGELFF. CDR3 coding DNA: TGCGCCAGCAGCCAAGATCGGGCACGACAGGGGCTTATTGCTCGAGCCGGGGAGCTGTTTTTT.

This clone turned up a few times. V gene TRBV4-1 combines with J gene TRBJ1-5, with D uncertain. This CDR3 has 13 amino acids. The V and J ends lost 0 bases and 5 bases respectively, with 5 bases between them. Germline loops: CDR1 MGHRA, CDR2 YSYEKL. CDR3 sequence (DNA): TGCGCCAGCAGCCAAGATCGTGATCAGCCCCAGCATTTT. Its translation: CASSQDRDQPQHF.

The rearrangement links TRBV5-4 to TRBJ1-1; TRBD1 might be the D (6 bases). The germline V and J ends were trimmed by 1 base and 1 base, with 11 bases remaining between them. The CDR3 runs to 15 residues. CDR1 and CDR2 (germline): SGHNT, YYREEE (reference sequence). The CDR3 DNA follows: TGTGCCAGCAGCTTGCAAACAGGGAGGAACACTGAAGCTTTCTTT. Its protein is CASSLQTGRNTEAFF.

The rearrangement links TRBV9 to TRBJ2-1; TRBD2 matches at 8 bases. Trimming cost V 3 bases and J 1 base; bases outside gene matches: 3. The CDR3 is made up of 15 amino acids. Germline values: CDR1 SGDLS, CDR2 YYNGEE. This CDR3 reads CASSDKRGSYNEQFF. The CDR3 DNA is TGTGCCAGCAGCGATAAGCGGGGGTCCTACAATGAGCAGTTCTTC.

CDR3 DNA: TGTGCCAGTAGAGGGCCAGGAAGCTACAATGAGCAGTTCTTC. It translates to CASRGPGSYNEQFF. The chain carries TRBV7-9 and TRBJ2-1; D perhaps matches TRBD2 (5 bases). V lost 9 bases and J lost 3, with 15 bases in between. The CDR3 spans 14 residues. Germline V CDR1 and CDR2: SEHNR, FQNEAQ (reference sequence).

V is TRBV7-2 and J is TRBJ2-2; 12 bases align to TRBD2. The CDR3 extends over 17 amino acids. Germline CDR1 reads SGHTA; CDR2 reads FQGNSA. Unmatched junction bases numbered 8, after V lost 5 bases and J lost 4 bases. CDR3 nucleotide sequence: TGTGCCAGCAGCCCCCTAGCGGGGGGGCCTGTCACCGGGGAGCTGTTTTTT. It is translated as CASSPLAGGPVTGELFF.

The chain employs TRBV2 and TRBJ2-5, with 9 bases aligning to TRBD1. The J call may be faulty, since TRBJ2-7 better matches the DNA end. In germline, CDR1 is SNHLY, CDR2 FYNNEI. This CDR3 has 13 residues. CDR3 loop: CASSPGQGHEQYF. CDR3 DNA: TGTGCCAGCAGCCCGGGACAGGGCCACGAGCAGTACTTC.

J is TRBJ1-2 and V is TRBV4-3; perhaps TRBD1 as D (5 bases). CDR1 and CDR2 (germline): LGHNA, YSLEER. This CDR3 region has 15 residues. V was cut by 4 bases and J by 2 bases, with 14 bases left in between. CDR3 sequence reads: CASSRTGESNYGYTF. CDR3 nucleotide sequence: TGCGCCAGCAGCCGCACGGGGGAGAGCAACTATGGCTACACCTTC.

In its sample, this clone was seen a few times. V gene TRBV6-1 combines with J gene TRBJ1-5, with D possibly TRBD1 on 6 matching bases. Germline loops: CDR1 MNHNS, CDR2 SASEGT. The V gene lost 0 bases and the J gene lost 3 bases, with 12 bases spanning the gap. The CDR3 has 16 residues. The chain's CDR3 is CASSEALWGHNQPQHF. The CDR3 DNA follows: TGTGCCAGCAGTGAAGCGCTTTGGGGGCACAATCAGCCCCAGCATTTT.

This chain links TRBV28 with TRBJ2-2; D is unclear. The CDR3 length is 15 residues. Germline lookup yields CDR1 MDHEN and CDR2 SYDVKM. V shed 3 bases and J shed 2 bases, with 10 bases lying between them. CDR3 DNA: TGTGCCAGCAGTTTTATGTCGGTCAACACCGGGGAGCTGTTTTTT. It translates to CASSFMSVNTGELFF.

This chain connects TRBV29-1 to TRBJ2-7; 11 bases are shared with TRBD1. The ends lost 2 bases at V and 2 bases at J; junction bases unmatched: 2. Germline-derived CDR1 and CDR2 are SQVTM and ANQGSEA. The CDR3 loop spans 14 amino acids. In DNA form, the CDR3 reads TGCAGCGTTGAACCGGGACAGGGGGCCTACGAGCAGTACTTC. The encoded protein is CSVEPGQGAYEQYF.

This clone has only one observation. V and J are TRBV28 and TRBJ2-3; 8 bases are a match to TRBD2. This CDR3 contains 19 residues. Germline assignment: CDR1 MDHEN and CDR2 SYDVKM. Trimming cost V 4 bases and J 1 base; bases outside gene matches: 16. In DNA form, the CDR3 reads TGTGCCAGCAGTTGGGTAAAAGCGGGGGCCAACGAGGGCACAGATACGCAGTATTTT. Encoded protein: CASSWVKAGANEGTDTQYF.

This clone appeared a single time. The CDR3 region has the DNA TGTGCCAGCAGCCAAGACCGGGGATTGGGGGCCAACGTCCTGACTTTC. Encoded protein: CASSQDRGLGANVLTF. This chain connects TRBV4-2 to TRBJ2-6; maybe TRBD2 (5 bases). V dropped 0 bases and J dropped 4 bases, with 10 bases sitting between them. This CDR3 region has 16 residues. CDR1 is LGHNA, CDR2 YNFKEQ, per germline.

The chain combines TRBV5-1 with TRBJ2-1; a possible D gene is TRBD1 (5 bases). The CDR3 consists of 14 residues. Germline lookup yields CDR1 SGHRS and CDR2 YFSETQ. V was pared by 3 bases and J by 10 bases, with 17 bases between. CDR3 residues: CASSSRGSSLEQFF. CDR3 DNA: TGCGCCAGCAGCTCTAGGGGCTCTTCTCTGGAGCAGTTCTTC.

This clone was picked up one time. The chain recombines TRBV14 with TRBJ2-5; 8 nucleotides align to TRBD2. Germline CDR1 SGHDN, CDR2 FVKESK. V was clipped by 1 base and J by 6 bases; unmatched bases: 7. The CDR3 loop spans 15 amino acids. CDR3 region: CASSQGGLAGKTQYF. The CDR3 DNA is TGTGCCAGCAGCCAAGGCGGACTAGCTGGGAAGACCCAGTACTTC.

The chain has TRBV4-1 and TRBJ1-5, with 8 nucleotides matching TRBD1. V dropped 4 bases and J dropped 2; count of bases not matched to a gene: 10. From germline, CDR1 is MGHRA and CDR2 YSYEKL. The CDR3 totals 17 residues. CDR3 nucleotides: TGCGCCAGCAGCCCCTTGGACAGGGTTCAGGGCAATCAGCCCCAGCATTTT. It specifies CASSPLDRVQGNQPQHF.